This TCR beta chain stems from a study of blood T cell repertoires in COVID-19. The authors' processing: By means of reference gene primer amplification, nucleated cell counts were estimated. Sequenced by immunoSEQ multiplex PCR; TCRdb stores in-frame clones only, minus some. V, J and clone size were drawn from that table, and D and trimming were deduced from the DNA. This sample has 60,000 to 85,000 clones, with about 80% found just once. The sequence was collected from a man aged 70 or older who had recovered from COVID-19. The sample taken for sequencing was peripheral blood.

The CDR3 nucleotides read TGTGCCAGCAGCACCCCCGCGACAGCTGCAACTAATGAAAAACTGTTTTTT. Amino acids: CASSTPATAATNEKLFF. The chain uses TRBV7-8 and TRBJ1-4, with D possibly being TRBD1 (5 bases). CDR1 SGHVS and CDR2 FQNEAQ come from the germline V gene. V was clipped by 5 bases and J by 0 bases, with 16 bases between them. This CDR3 comprises 17 residues.